What follows are 16 T cell receptor beta chains derived from one specimen sequenced in a study of regulatory T cells in long-lasting Graves disease. For TCR beta, libraries came from iRepertoire HTBI primers and Arm-PCR of CDR3 regions. TCRdb independently ran MiXCR on the multiplex PCR reads; one entry per CDR3 protein. The sample yields around 480,000 distinct CDR3 sequences, about 15% seen once. Indicated time point: newly diagnosed GD, antithyroid drugs for less than 3 months. PBMCs were the source of the RNA used for TCR sequencing. The data were also submitted as part of a second study, on T cells in Graves' hyperthyroidism and ophthalmopathy.

The sequenced sample was peripheral blood mononuclear cells (PBMCs), obtained at new diagnosis, from a patient treated with antithyroid drugs. All receptors come from a woman aged 35-60 years with Graves disease.

CDR3 DNA sequence: TGTGCCAGTAGTATAAGGGGGCGAGAGACTGAAGCTTTCTTT. This codes for CASSIRGRETEAFF. This chain joins TRBV19 and TRBJ1-1, with TRBD1 matching over 7 bases. The V gene end was trimmed by 2 bases and the J gene end by 5 bases; junction bases not matched to a gene: 5. The CDR3 extends over 14 amino acids. Germline lookup yields CDR1 LNHDA and CDR2 SQIVND (reference sequence).

This clonotype was detected many times. The rearrangement joins TRBV7-9 to TRBJ2-5; D remains unclear. The V end was cut by 4 bases, the J end by 3 bases, with 12 bases between. The CDR3 loop spans 14 amino acids. The germline CDR1 and CDR2 sequences are SEHNR and FQNEAQ (reference sequence). Written as DNA, the CDR3 is TGTGCCAGCAGCTCCGCGGCCCTTGAAGAGACCCAGTACTTC. Translated, it gives CASSSAALEETQYF.

This clonotype was counted ten times or more. V gene TRBV10-2 combines with J gene TRBJ2-7; D ambiguous. From germline, CDR1 is WSHSY and CDR2 SAAADI. The CDR3 is 14 residues long. V was clipped by 0 bases and J by 3 bases, with 9 bases between them. This CDR3 reads CASSESSVGYEQYF. The CDR3 DNA reads as TGCGCCAGCAGTGAGTCGTCGGTGGGCTACGAGCAGTACTTC.

This clonotype has just a few counts. The CDR3: CASSYGTGDQPQHF. CDR3 DNA sequence: TGCGCCAGCAGCTACGGGACAGGGGACCAGCCCCAGCATTTT. The rearrangement joins TRBV5-1 to TRBJ1-5, with 10 bases that match TRBD1. The J segment lost 7 bases and the V segment lost 3 bases, leaving 4 bases of the junction unmatched. Germline V gene data show CDR1 as SGHRS and CDR2 as YFSETQ. CDR3 length: 14 amino acids.

The V gene is TRBV5-4, the J gene TRBJ1-6; TRBD1 agrees at 7 bases. The CDR3 spans 15 residues. The ends lost 2 bases at V and 16 bases at J; junction bases unmatched: 15. Germline V gives CDR1 SGHNT, CDR2 YYREEE (reference sequence). For the CDR3, the DNA is TGTGCCAGCAGCTTTGGGGGGGACAGAGGGAGAGATCTCCACTTT. This gives the protein CASSFGGDRGRDLHF. Variable domain in full (rest from reference TRBV5-4 and TRBJ1-6): ETGVTQSPTHLIKTRGQQVTLRCSSQSGHNTVSWYQQALGQGPQFIFQYYREEENGRGNFPPRFSGLQFPNYSSELNVNALELDDSALYLCASSFGGDRGRDLHFGNGTRLTVT.

V and J are TRBV2 and TRBJ2-6; a weak D match, TRBD2 (6 bases). Germline V gene lookup returns CDR1 SNHLY and CDR2 FYNNEI. V was shortened by 9 bases and J by 0 bases, with 9 bases between the two germline ends. This CDR3 has 14 amino acids. The CDR3 spells CARGGVSGANVLTF. In nucleotides, the CDR3 is TGTGCCAGAGGAGGGGTCTCTGGGGCCAACGTCCTGACTTTC.

This clonotype was detected many times. The chain is built from TRBV20-1 and TRBJ2-7, with D maybe TRBD1 (6 bases). V was pared by 3 bases and J by 3 bases, with 12 bases between. The CDR3 extends over 13 amino acids. From germline, CDR1 is DFQATT and CDR2 SNEGSKA (reference sequence). Written as DNA, the CDR3 is TGCAGTGCTAGGCTCCAGGGGAACTACGAGCAGTACTTC. It yields the protein CSARLQGNYEQYF.

This rearrangement joins TRBV20-1 to TRBJ2-1, with 9 bases aligning to TRBD2. The CDR3 loop spans 11 amino acids. In germline, CDR1 is DFQATT, CDR2 SNEGSKA (reference sequence). The V gene end was trimmed by 8 bases and the J gene end by 8 bases; junction bases not matched to a gene: 4. For the CDR3, the DNA is TGCAGTCCGACTAGCGGCTATGAGCAGTTCTTC. Its translation is CSPTSGYEQFF.

This clonotype was observed at least ten times. The chain carries TRBV30 and TRBJ1-1; no definite D call. The germline CDR1 and CDR2 sequences are GTSNPN and SVGIG (reference sequence). V dropped 2 bases and J dropped 5 bases, with 15 bases sitting between them. This CDR3 is built from 14 residues. Here the CDR3 reads CAWSKLGYVTEAFF. The DNA for the CDR3 is TGTGCCTGGAGTAAGTTGGGTTATGTGACTGAAGCTTTCTTT.

The chain combines TRBV4-1 with TRBJ1-4; 7 bases are shared with TRBD1. V dropped 4 bases and J dropped 1; count of bases not matched to a gene: 12. The CDR3 is made up of 18 amino acids. Germline V lookup: CDR1 MGHRA, CDR2 YSYEKL. This chain's CDR3 is CASSRQTGTDLTNEKLFF. The CDR3 DNA follows: TGCGCCAGCAGCCGACAGACAGGGACCGACTTAACTAATGAAAAACTGTTTTTT.

J is TRBJ1-2 and V is TRBV6-2 or TRBV6-3; no definite D call. Trimming took 2 bases from V and 3 from J, leaving 7 bases between them. Germline-derived CDR1 and CDR2 are MNHEY and SVGEGT. The CDR3 sequence is 13 residues long. The CDR3 region has the DNA TGTGCCAGCAGTTACCAATCGTACTATGGCTACACCTTC. Translation gives CASSYQSYYGYTF.

The chain carries TRBV15 and TRBJ1-3; possibly TRBD1 for D (5 bases). Between the trimmed V and J ends, which lost 5 bases and 0 bases, there was a span of 14 bases. CDR3 length equals 16 residues. CDR1 and CDR2 from the germline V gene are LNHNV and YYDKDF (reference sequence). The CDR3 protein is CATSGTGTYSGNTIYF. The CDR3 DNA reads TGTGCCACCAGCGGCACCGGGACGTACTCTGGAAACACCATATATTTT. Complete variable domain (other parts from reference TRBV15 and TRBJ1-3): DAMVIQNPRYQVTQFGKPVTLSCSQTLNHNVMYWYQQKSSQAPKLLFHYYDKDFNNEADTPDNFQSRRPNTSFCFLDIRSPGLGDTAMYLCATSGTGTYSGNTIYFGEGSWLTVV.

This clonotype came up a few times. This rearrangement joins TRBV10-3 to TRBJ2-6; a possible D gene is TRBD2 (5 bases). Trimming pared 6 bases from V and 3 bases from J, leaving 6 bases between. Looked up from germline, CDR1 is ENHRY and CDR2 is SYGVKD. This CDR3 is 13 amino acids long. CDR3 sequence reads: CAISGVGANVLTF. CDR3 in DNA: TGTGCCATCAGCGGGGTTGGGGCCAACGTCCTGACTTTC.

For this clonotype: A junction boundary mismatches the germline segment, possibly from a read error. V usage is TRBV19 and J usage is TRBJ1-1; possible D gene TRBD1, 5 bases. Germline CDR1 and CDR2: LNHDA and SQIVND (reference sequence). The CDR3 is 13 amino acids. The CDR3 region is CASSIKGNTKAFF. CDR3 bases: TGTGCCAGTAGTATCAAGGGGAACACTAAAGCTTTCTTT.

This clonotype was seen many times. The chain couples TRBV12-5 to TRBJ2-1; D may correspond to TRBD1 or TRBD2 (5 bases each). The germline CDR1 and CDR2 sequences are LGHNT and FRNRAP. The CDR3 has 14 amino acids. The V and J ends lost 8 bases and 0 bases respectively, with 11 bases between them. CDR3 region: CASWGRYSYNEQFF. Here the CDR3 DNA reads TGTGCTAGTTGGGGACGGTACTCCTACAATGAGCAGTTCTTC.

V gene TRBV29-1 combines with J gene TRBJ2-2; D is uncertain. V lost 5 bases and J lost 5, with 3 bases in between. Per the germline V gene, CDR1 is SQVTM and CDR2 is ANQGSEA. The CDR3 runs 10 residues. CDR3 residues: CSVKTGELFF. For the CDR3, the DNA is TGCAGCGTTAAGACCGGGGAGCTGTTTTTT.